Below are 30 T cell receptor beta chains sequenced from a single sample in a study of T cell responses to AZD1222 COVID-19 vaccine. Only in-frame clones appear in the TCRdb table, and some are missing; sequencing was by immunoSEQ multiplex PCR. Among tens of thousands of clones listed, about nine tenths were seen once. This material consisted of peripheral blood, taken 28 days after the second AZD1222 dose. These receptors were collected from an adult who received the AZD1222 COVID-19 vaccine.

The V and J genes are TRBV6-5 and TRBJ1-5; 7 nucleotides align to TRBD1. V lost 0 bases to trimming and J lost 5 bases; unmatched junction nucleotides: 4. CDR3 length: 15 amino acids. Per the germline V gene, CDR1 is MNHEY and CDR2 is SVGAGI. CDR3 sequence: CASSYSTGVDQPQHF. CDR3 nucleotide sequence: TGTGCCAGCAGTTACTCCACAGGGGTGGATCAGCCCCAGCATTTT.

The CDR3 DNA reads TGCGCCAGCAGCCAAGTCCTGAATTCACCCCTCCACTTT. Amino acids: CASSQVLNSPLHF. This chain joins TRBV4-1 and TRBJ1-6; no firm D call. V was pared by 1 base and J by 7 bases, with 5 bases between. There are 13 residues in the CDR3. Germline V gene lookup returns CDR1 MGHRA and CDR2 YSYEKL.

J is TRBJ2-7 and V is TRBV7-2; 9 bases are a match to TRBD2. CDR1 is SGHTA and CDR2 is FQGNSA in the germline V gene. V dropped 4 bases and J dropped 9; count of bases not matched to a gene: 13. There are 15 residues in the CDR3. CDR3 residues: CASSSGGSSGETQYF. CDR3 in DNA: TGTGCCAGCAGCTCCGGTGGGTCTAGCGGGGAGACGCAGTACTTC.

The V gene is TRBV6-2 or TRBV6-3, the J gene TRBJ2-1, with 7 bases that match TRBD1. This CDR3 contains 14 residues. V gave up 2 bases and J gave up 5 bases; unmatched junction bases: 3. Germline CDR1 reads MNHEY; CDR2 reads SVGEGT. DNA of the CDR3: TGTGCCAGCAGTTACGGGCAGGGGGACAATGAGCAGTTCTTC. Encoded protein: CASSYGQGDNEQFF.

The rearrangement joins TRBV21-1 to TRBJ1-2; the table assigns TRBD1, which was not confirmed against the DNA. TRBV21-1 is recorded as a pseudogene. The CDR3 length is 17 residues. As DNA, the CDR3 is TGTGCCAGCAACCGGCGGGCGATGACAGGGGGTCTCTATGGCTACACCTTC. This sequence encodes CASNRRAMTGGLYGYTF.

The CDR3 is CASSYGQGGNSPLHF. DNA for the CDR3: TGTGCCAGCAGTTACGGACAGGGAGGTAATTCACCCCTCCACTTT. V and J are TRBV6-5 and TRBJ1-6, with 8 bases identical to TRBD1. Trimming removed 2 bases from V and 6 bases from J; junction bases left unmatched: 3. Germline loops: CDR1 MNHEY, CDR2 SVGAGI. The CDR3 spans 15 residues.

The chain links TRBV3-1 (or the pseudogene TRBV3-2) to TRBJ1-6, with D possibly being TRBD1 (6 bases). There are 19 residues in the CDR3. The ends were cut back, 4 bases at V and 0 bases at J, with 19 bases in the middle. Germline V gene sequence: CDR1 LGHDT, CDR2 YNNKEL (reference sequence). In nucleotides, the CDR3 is TGTGCCAGCAGCCCAGGTGGGGGCAGGGGTGGCTCCTATAATTCACCCCTCCACTTT. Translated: CASSPGGGRGGSYNSPLHF.

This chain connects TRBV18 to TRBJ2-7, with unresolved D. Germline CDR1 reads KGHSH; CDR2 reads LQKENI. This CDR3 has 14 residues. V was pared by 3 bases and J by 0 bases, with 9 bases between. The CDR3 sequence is CASSPSGTSYEQYF. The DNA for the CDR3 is TGTGCCAGCTCACCCTCCGGAACCTCCTACGAGCAGTACTTC.

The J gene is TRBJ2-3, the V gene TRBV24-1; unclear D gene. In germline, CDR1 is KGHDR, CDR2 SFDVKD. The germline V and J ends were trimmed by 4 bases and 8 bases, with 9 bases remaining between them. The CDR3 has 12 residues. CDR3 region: CATSDRTGTQYF. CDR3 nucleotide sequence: TGTGCCACCAGTGACCGGACCGGTACGCAGTATTTT.

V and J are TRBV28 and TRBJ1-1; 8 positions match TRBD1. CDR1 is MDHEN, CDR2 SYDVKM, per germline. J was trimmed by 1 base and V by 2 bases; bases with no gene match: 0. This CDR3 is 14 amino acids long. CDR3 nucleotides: TGTGCCAGCAGTTTACAGGGGGCGAACACTGAAGCTTTCTTT. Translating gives CASSLQGANTEAFF.

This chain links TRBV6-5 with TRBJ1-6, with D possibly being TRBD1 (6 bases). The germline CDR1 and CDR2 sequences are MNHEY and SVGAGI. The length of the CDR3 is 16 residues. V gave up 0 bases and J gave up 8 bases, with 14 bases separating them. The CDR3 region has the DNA TGTGCCAGCAGTTACTCGTCATCACAGGGTTATTCACCCCTCCACTTT. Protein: CASSYSSSQGYSPLHF.

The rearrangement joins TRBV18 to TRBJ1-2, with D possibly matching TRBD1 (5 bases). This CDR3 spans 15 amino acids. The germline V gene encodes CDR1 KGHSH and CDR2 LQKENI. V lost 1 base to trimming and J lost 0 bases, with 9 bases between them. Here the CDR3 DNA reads TGTGCCAGCTCACCACAGGGGCCTTCTAACTATGGCTACACCTTC. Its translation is CASSPQGPSNYGYTF.

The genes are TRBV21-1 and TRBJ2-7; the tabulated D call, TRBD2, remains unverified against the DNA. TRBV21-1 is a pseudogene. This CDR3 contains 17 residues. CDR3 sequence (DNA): TGTGCCAGCACCAACGCGGGCAGGAAGTTTTCCATATACGAGCAGTACTTC. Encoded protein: CASTNAGRKFSIYEQYF.

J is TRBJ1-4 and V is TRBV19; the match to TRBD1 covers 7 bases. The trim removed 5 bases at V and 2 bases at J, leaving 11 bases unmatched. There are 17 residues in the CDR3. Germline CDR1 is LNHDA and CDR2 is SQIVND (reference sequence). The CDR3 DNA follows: TGTGCCAGTAGTGATAGGACAGGTTTCCCCACTAATGAAAAACTGTTTTTT. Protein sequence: CASSDRTGFPTNEKLFF.

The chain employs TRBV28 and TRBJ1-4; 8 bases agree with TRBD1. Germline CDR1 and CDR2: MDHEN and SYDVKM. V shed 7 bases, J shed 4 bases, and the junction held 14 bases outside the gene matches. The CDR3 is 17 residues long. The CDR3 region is CASTPRGTGPRNEKLFF. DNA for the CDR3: TGTGCCAGCACCCCCCGCGGGACAGGTCCCCGTAATGAAAAACTGTTTTTT.

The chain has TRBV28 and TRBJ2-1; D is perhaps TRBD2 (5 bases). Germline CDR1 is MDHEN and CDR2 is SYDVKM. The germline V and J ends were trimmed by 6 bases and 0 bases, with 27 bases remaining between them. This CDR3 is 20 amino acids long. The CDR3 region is CASRTRIGNAQGSSYNEQFF. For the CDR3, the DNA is TGTGCCAGCAGGACCCGGATCGGGAACGCCCAAGGTAGCTCCTACAATGAGCAGTTCTTC.

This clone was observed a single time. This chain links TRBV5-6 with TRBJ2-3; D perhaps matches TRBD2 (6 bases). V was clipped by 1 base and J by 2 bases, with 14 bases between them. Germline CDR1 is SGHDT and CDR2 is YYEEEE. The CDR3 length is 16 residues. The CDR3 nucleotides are TGTGCCAGCAGCTTGTTTAGGGGAGGCTTCACAGATACGCAGTATTTT. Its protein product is CASSLFRGGFTDTQYF. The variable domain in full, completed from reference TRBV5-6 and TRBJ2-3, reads DAGVTQSPTHLIKTRGQQVTLRCSPKSGHDTVSWYQQALGQGPQFIFQYYEEEERQRGNFPDRFSGHQFPNYSSELNVNALLLGDSALYLCASSLFRGGFTDTQYFGPGTRLTVL.

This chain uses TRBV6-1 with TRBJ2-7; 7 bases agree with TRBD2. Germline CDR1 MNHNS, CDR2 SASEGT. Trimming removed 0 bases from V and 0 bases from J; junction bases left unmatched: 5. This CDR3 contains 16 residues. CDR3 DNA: TGTGCCAGCAGTGAAGCGGGGGGGTTGGCCTCCTACGAGCAGTACTTC. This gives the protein CASSEAGGLASYEQYF.

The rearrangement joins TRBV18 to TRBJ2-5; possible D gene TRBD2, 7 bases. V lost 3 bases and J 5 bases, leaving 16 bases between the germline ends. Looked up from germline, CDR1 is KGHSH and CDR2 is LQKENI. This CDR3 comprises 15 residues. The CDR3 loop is CASSPSWGGSETQYF. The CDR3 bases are TGTGCCAGCTCACCTTCTTGGGGGGGCTCGGAGACCCAGTACTTC.

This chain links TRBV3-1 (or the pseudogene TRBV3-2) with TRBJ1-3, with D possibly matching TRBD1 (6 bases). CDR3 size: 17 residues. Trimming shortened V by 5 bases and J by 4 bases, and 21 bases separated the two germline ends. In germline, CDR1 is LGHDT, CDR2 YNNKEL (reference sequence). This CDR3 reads CASSISRGVTGGNTIYF. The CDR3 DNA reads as TGTGCCAGCAGCATTTCGAGGGGGGTGACTGGAGGAAACACCATATATTTT.

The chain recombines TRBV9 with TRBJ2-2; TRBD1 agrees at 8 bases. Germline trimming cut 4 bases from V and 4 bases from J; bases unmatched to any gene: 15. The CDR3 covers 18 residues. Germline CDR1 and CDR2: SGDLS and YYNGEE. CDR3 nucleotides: TGTGCCAGCAGCCCCTCCCTCTCCGGGACAGGAAGCACCGGGGAGCTGTTTTTT. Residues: CASSPSLSGTGSTGELFF.

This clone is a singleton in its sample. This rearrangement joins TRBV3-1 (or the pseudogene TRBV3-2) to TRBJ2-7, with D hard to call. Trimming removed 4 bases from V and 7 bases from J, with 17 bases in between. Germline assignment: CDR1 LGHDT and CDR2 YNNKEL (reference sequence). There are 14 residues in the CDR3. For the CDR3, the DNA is TGTGCCAGCAGCCGCCCCCGGGCAGCGCGGGAGCAGTACTTC. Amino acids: CASSRPRAAREQYF.

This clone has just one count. The CDR3 coding sequence is TGTGCCATCAGTGAGTCACAGGGGGCGGGGGCCACTGAAGCTTTCTTT. Translated: CAISESQGAGATEAFF. This sequence joins TRBV10-3 and TRBJ1-1, with 9 bases lining up with TRBD1. Germline CDR1 and CDR2: ENHRY and SYGVKD. Trimming at V came to 0 bases and at J to 4 bases, leaving 6 bases not matched to a gene. The CDR3 totals 16 residues.

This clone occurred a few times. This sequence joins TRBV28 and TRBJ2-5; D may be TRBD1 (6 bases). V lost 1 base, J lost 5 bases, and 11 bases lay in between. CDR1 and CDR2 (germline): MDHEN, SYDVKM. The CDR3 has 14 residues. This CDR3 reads CASSLSGTRETQYF. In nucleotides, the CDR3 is TGTGCCAGCAGTTTATCCGGGACAAGGGAGACCCAGTACTTC.

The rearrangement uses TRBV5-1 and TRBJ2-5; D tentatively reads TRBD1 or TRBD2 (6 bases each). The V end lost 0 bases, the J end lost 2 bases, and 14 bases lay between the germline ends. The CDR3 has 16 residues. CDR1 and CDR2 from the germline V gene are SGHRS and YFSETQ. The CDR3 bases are TGCGCCAGCAGCTTGGGGGGGGCAGAAGGGCAAGAGACCCAGTACTTC. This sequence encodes CASSLGGAEGQETQYF. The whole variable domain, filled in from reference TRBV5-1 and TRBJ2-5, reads KAGVTQTPRYLIKTRGQQVTLSCSPISGHRSVSWYQQTPGQGLQFLFEYFSETQRNKGNFPGRFSGRQFSNSRSEMNVSTLELGDSALYLCASSLGGAEGQETQYFGPGTRLLVL.

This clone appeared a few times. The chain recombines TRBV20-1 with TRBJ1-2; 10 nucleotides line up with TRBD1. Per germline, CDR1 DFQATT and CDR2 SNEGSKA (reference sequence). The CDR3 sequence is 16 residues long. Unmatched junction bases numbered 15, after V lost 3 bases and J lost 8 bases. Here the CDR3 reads CSASGPPGQGRYGYTF. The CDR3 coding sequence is TGCAGTGCTAGTGGACCCCCGGGACAGGGGAGGTACGGCTACACCTTC.

The CDR3 nucleotides are TGTGCCAGCAGTGAAACGGGACTAGCGCAACAGTACTTC. Its protein is CASSETGLAQQYF. V usage is TRBV2 and J usage is TRBJ2-5; 10 nucleotides agree with TRBD2. Germline-derived CDR1 and CDR2 are SNHLY and FYNNEI. The CDR3 runs 13 residues. J gave up 11 bases and V 2 bases, and 5 bases lay outside the gene matches.

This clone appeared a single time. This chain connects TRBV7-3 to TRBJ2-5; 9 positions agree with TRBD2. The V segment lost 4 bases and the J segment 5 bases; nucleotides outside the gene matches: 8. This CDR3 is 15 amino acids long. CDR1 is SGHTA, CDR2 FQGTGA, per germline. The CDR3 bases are TGTGCCAGCAGCTCTGCGGGGGGGCCATTTGAGACCCAGTACTTC. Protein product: CASSSAGGPFETQYF.

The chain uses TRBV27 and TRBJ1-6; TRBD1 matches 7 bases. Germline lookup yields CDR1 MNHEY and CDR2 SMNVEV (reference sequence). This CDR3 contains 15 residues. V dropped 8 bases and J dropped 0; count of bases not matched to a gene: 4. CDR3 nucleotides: TGTGCCAGCCTACGACAGGGCTCCTATAATTCACCCCTCCACTTT. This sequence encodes CASLRQGSYNSPLHF.

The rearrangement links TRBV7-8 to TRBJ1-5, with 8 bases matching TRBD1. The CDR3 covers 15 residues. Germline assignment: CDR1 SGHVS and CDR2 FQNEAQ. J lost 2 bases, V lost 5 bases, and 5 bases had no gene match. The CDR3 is CASSPDRAGNQPQHF. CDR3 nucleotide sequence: TGTGCCAGCAGCCCGGACAGGGCGGGCAATCAGCCCCAGCATTTT.